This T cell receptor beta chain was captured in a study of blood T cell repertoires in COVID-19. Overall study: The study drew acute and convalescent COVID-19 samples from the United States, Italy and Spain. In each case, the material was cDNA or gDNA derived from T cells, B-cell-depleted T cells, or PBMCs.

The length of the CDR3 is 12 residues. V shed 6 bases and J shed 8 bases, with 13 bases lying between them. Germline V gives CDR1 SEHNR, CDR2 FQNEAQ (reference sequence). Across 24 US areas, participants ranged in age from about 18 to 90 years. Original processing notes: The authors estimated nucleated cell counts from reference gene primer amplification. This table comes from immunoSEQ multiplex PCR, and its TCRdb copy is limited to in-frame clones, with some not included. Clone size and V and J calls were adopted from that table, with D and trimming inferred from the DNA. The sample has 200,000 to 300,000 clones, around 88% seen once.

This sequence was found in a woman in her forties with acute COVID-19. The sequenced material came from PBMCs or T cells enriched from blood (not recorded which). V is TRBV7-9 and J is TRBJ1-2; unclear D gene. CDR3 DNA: TGTGCCAGCAGTACGACTTTGGAAGGCTACACCTTC. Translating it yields CASSTTLEGYTF.